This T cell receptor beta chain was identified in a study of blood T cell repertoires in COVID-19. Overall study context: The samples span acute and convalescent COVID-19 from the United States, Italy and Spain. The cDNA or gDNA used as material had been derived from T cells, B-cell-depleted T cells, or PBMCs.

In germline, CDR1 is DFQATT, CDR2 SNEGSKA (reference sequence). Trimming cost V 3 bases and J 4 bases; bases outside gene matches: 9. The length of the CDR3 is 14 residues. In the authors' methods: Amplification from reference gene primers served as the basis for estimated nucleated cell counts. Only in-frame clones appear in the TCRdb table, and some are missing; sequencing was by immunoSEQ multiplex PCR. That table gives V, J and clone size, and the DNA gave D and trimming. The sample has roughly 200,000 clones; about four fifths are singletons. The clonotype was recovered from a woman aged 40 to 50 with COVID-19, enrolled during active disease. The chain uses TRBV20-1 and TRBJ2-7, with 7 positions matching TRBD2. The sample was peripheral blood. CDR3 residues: CSASPLAEIYEQYF. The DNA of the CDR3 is TGCAGTGCTAGTCCCCTAGCGGAGATATACGAGCAGTACTTC.